These 7 T cell receptor beta chains share one sample of origin, sequenced in a study of blood T cell repertoires in COVID-19. Some clones are missing from TCRdb's copy, which holds only in-frame ones; the method was immunoSEQ multiplex PCR. The sample includes more than 100,000 clones, 70% to 85% of them seen just once. Sequencing was done on a sample of peripheral blood. The receptor source for this set is a human donor with acute or convalescent COVID-19. The donor label of this sample is uncertain.

This CDR3 reads CASSYGQNTEAFF. The CDR3 DNA sequence: TGTGCCAGCAGCTACGGACAGAACACTGAAGCTTTCTTT. The chain has TRBV11-2 and TRBJ1-1; TRBD1 might be the D (5 bases). Germline values: CDR1 SGHAT, CDR2 FQNNGV. This CDR3 has 13 residues. V was clipped by 4 bases and J by 1 base, with 7 bases between them.

This clone came up once. The rearrangement joins TRBV27 to TRBJ1-5; 10 nucleotides line up with TRBD1. From germline, CDR1 is MNHEY and CDR2 SMNVEV (reference sequence). There are 15 residues in the CDR3. Trimming removed 2 bases from V and 6 bases from J; junction bases left unmatched: 4. In DNA form, the CDR3 reads TGTGCCAGCAGTTTAGGGACAGGGGCGTCTCAGCCCCAGCATTTT. This sequence encodes CASSLGTGASQPQHF.

This clone is a singleton in its sample. The chain uses TRBV24-1 and TRBJ2-3, with 8 bases that match TRBD1. Unmatched junction bases numbered 13, after V lost 6 bases and J lost 6 bases. CDR1 KGHDR and CDR2 SFDVKD come from the germline V gene. The CDR3 is 16 amino acids. CDR3 in amino acids: CATSFIGTGGVDTQYF. In DNA form, the CDR3 reads TGTGCCACCAGTTTCATCGGGACAGGCGGTGTGGATACGCAGTATTTT.

This clone was counted many times. This chain connects TRBV6-5 to TRBJ1-2, with 7 bases identical to TRBD1. CDR1 MNHEY and CDR2 SVGAGI come from the germline V gene. The CDR3 sequence is 14 residues long. The V and J ends lost 7 bases and 8 bases, in that order; junction bases with no gene match: 13. CDR3 nucleotide sequence: TGTGCCAGCATGACGGACAGGTGGCTCGGCGGCTACACCTTC. Its translation is CASMTDRWLGGYTF.

The chain links TRBV2 to TRBJ2-2, with D possibly matching TRBD2 (5 bases). The ends were cut back, 7 bases at V and 1 base at J, with 13 bases in the middle. The CDR3 loop spans 15 amino acids. The germline V gene has CDR1 SNHLY and CDR2 FYNNEI. CDR3 coding DNA: TGTGCCAGCAAGAGGGAAGGCCAGAACACCGGGGAGCTGTTTTTT. Its protein is CASKREGQNTGELFF.

The V call is TRBV5-1, the J call TRBJ2-1; the match to TRBD1 covers 9 bases. Germline V gives CDR1 SGHRS, CDR2 YFSETQ. CDR3 length equals 12 residues. V dropped 4 bases and J dropped 7; count of bases not matched to a gene: 0. The CDR3 spells CASSGQGNEQFF. The CDR3 DNA reads as TGCGCCAGCAGCGGACAGGGGAATGAGCAGTTCTTC.

The chain has TRBV18 and TRBJ1-4, with D perhaps matching TRBD1 (6 bases). The CDR3 totals 15 residues. The germline V and J ends were trimmed by 5 bases and 7 bases, with 17 bases remaining between them. In germline, CDR1 is KGHSH, CDR2 LQKENI. CDR3 loop: CASSKGQISAEKLFF. The DNA of the CDR3 is TGTGCCAGCTCAAAAGGACAGATCTCTGCTGAAAAACTGTTTTTT.